Given below is one TCR beta chain in context. These data belong to a study of T cell changes during pregnancy in multiple sclerosis. Assay used: immunoSEQ multiplex PCR; TCRdb lists only in-frame clones, some missing. The data hold about 36,000 clones, with around nine tenths observed a single time. CDR1 MGHDK and CDR2 SYGVNS come from the germline V gene. The CDR3 totals 14 residues. The J segment lost 7 bases and the V segment lost 7 bases, leaving 8 bases of the junction unmatched. This chain links TRBV25-1 with TRBJ1-4, with 8 bases aligning to TRBD1. The sequencing here drew on CD4+ T cells from peripheral blood mononuclear cells, taken in the first trimester of pregnancy. The receptor was derived from a female donor with multiple sclerosis, enrolled in a pregnancy study. CDR3 protein: CASMDRAGTEKLFF. Written as DNA, the CDR3 is TGTGCCAGCATGGACAGGGCCGGTACTGAAAAACTGTTTTTT.